The text below deals with one TCR beta chain. Its antigen is not known. The data were taken from a study of CD8 T cells in Susac syndrome. Study-level results: The study's TCR sequencing and HLA analysis drew on a certain number of individuals. That number was acknowledged as relatively small.

V gave up 6 bases and J gave up 5 bases; unmatched junction bases: 14. The CDR3 loop spans 17 amino acids. Random hexamers were used to reverse transcribe an amount of about 0.45 to 1 ug RNA. The immunoSEQ assay covered 54 Vbeta and 13 Jbeta segments for CDR3. One entry per CDR3 protein, called by TCRdb with MiXCR from the immunoSEQ multiplex PCR reads. In the table there are about 140,000 distinct CDR3 sequences, roughly 96% of which are singletons. This clonotype originated in a human donor with multiple sclerosis. V is TRBV12-3 or TRBV12-4 and J is TRBJ2-3; 10 bases are shared with TRBD1. The sequenced sample was CD4+ T cells from PBMCs. CDR3 DNA: TGTGCCAGCAGCCTATACCGGGGACAGGGGATAGGAGATACGCAGTATTTT. Encoded protein: CASSLYRGQGIGDTQYF.